These 17 T cell receptor beta chains were all obtained from the same sample, sequenced in a study of blood T cell repertoires in COVID-19. Sequencing used immunoSEQ multiplex PCR; TCRdb keeps in-frame clones, though not all of them. The profile shows about 110,000 clones, more than 80% of them singletons. Sequenced sample: peripheral blood. These receptors came from a woman in her sixties with acute or convalescent COVID-19.

The chain combines TRBV5-1 with TRBJ2-3; 10 bases are shared with TRBD2. Germline values: CDR1 SGHRS, CDR2 YFSETQ. V was clipped by 4 bases and J by 5 bases; unmatched bases: 7. The CDR3 loop spans 15 amino acids. In nucleotides, the CDR3 is TGCGCCAGCAGCCAGACTAGCGGGTATGAAGATACGCAGTATTTT. Amino acids: CASSQTSGYEDTQYF.

The chain carries TRBV11-3 and TRBJ2-1; a possible D gene is TRBD1 (6 bases). CDR1 and CDR2 (germline): SGHNT, YENEEA. The length of the CDR3 is 13 residues. The V end was cut by 5 bases, the J end by 6 bases, with 11 bases between. The CDR3 bases are TGTGCCAGCAGCGGACAGAGCGGCAATGAGCAGTTCTTC. It specifies CASSGQSGNEQFF.

This rearrangement joins TRBV11-3 to TRBJ1-1, with D maybe TRBD1 (5 bases). From germline, CDR1 is SGHNT and CDR2 YENEEA. The ends were cut back, 3 bases at V and 4 bases at J, with 9 bases in the middle. The CDR3 sequence is 13 residues long. Written as DNA, the CDR3 is TGTGCCAGCAGCTTCTCAACAGGCACTGAAGCTTTCTTT. It is translated as CASSFSTGTEAFF.

The chain combines TRBV6-5 with TRBJ2-1; TRBD1 matches at 8 bases. The CDR3 runs 14 residues. The V and J ends lost 5 bases and 9 bases, in that order; junction bases with no gene match: 9. CDR1 MNHEY and CDR2 SVGAGI come from the germline V gene. CDR3: CASSTLDRVAEQFF. The CDR3, as DNA: TGTGCCAGCAGTACCTTGGACAGGGTGGCTGAGCAGTTCTTC.

The J gene is TRBJ2-5, the V gene TRBV30; 7 nucleotides align to TRBD2. Germline V CDR1 and CDR2: GTSNPN, SVGIG (reference sequence). This CDR3 is 13 amino acids long. Losses at the gene ends were 5 bases for V and 4 bases for J; bases not matched to a gene: 7. The CDR3 loop is CAWSGAGAETQYF. Here the CDR3 DNA reads TGTGCCTGGTCCGGGGCGGGAGCAGAGACCCAGTACTTC.

This chain joins TRBV27 and TRBJ2-1, with 10 bases aligning to TRBD1. The CDR3 extends over 15 amino acids. The junction had 10 bases not matched to a gene; V was cut back by 5 bases and J by 9 bases. Germline CDR1 and CDR2: MNHEY and SMNVEV (reference sequence). CDR3 sequence reads: CASSAPGQGTSEQFF. DNA of the CDR3: TGTGCCAGCAGTGCACCGGGACAGGGGACTAGTGAGCAGTTCTTC.

V gene TRBV11-2 combines with J gene TRBJ2-1; 9 bases are a match to TRBD1. CDR3 length equals 14 residues. Trimming cost V 4 bases and J 5 bases; bases outside gene matches: 3. Germline CDR1 SGHAT, CDR2 FQNNGV. In DNA, the CDR3 is TGTGCCAGCAGCTGGGGGACAGGGAACAATGAGCAGTTCTTC. It specifies CASSWGTGNNEQFF.

This chain uses TRBV6-5 with TRBJ2-7; 10 nucleotides align to TRBD1. Germline-derived CDR1 and CDR2 are MNHEY and SVGAGI. The CDR3 consists of 12 residues. With 2 bases clipped from V and 9 bases from J, the junction kept 1 base outside the gene matches. This chain's CDR3 is CASSYRTGGQYF. The CDR3 region has the DNA TGTGCCAGCAGTTACCGGACAGGGGGGCAGTACTTC.

This clone appeared once. This rearrangement joins TRBV19 to TRBJ1-2; D is unclear. This CDR3 spans 16 amino acids. CDR1 LNHDA and CDR2 SQIVND come from the germline V gene (reference sequence). The V end was cut by 5 bases, the J end by 1 base, with 17 bases between. Here the CDR3 DNA reads TGTGCCAGTAGTCCAGATGGAGCGCGGGGTAACTATGGCTACACCTTC. It specifies CASSPDGARGNYGYTF.

CDR3 nucleotide sequence: TGTGCCAGCAGCTTGGGGACTGAGAGCAACACTGAAGCTTTCTTT. As protein: CASSLGTESNTEAFF. This rearrangement joins TRBV5-4 to TRBJ1-1; D is unresolved. V lost 0 bases to trimming and J lost 2 bases, with 11 bases between them. CDR1 and CDR2 from the germline V gene are SGHNT and YYREEE (reference sequence). The CDR3 consists of 15 residues.

The chain recombines TRBV5-1 with TRBJ2-4; TRBD1 aligns across 10 bases. The V segment lost 4 bases and the J segment 3 bases; nucleotides outside the gene matches: 13. Per the germline V gene, CDR1 is SGHRS and CDR2 is YFSETQ. This CDR3 is built from 18 residues. CDR3 DNA sequence: TGCGCCAGCAGCCCCCGGGGGGGACAGGGGATAGTCAAAAACATTCAGTACTTC. Its protein is CASSPRGGQGIVKNIQYF.

The rearrangement links TRBV18 to TRBJ1-1, with no clear D. The V and J ends lost 3 bases and 1 base respectively, with 12 bases between them. CDR1 is KGHSH and CDR2 is LQKENI in the germline V gene. The CDR3 loop spans 15 amino acids. The CDR3 coding sequence is TGTGCCAGCTCACCGGGAGGAGGAGGGAACACTGAAGCTTTCTTT. This encodes CASSPGGGGNTEAFF.

The chain uses TRBV6-5 and TRBJ1-2, with D tentatively TRBD1 (6 bases). The CDR3 runs 15 residues. The germline V gene has CDR1 MNHEY and CDR2 SVGAGI. The V and J ends lost 7 bases and 3 bases respectively, with 18 bases between them. The CDR3 DNA is TGTGCCAGCAACGAAGGGGGGGGTTGGGACTATGGCTACACCTTC. Its protein is CASNEGGGWDYGYTF.

The genes are TRBV5-1 and TRBJ2-3, with a tentative D call TRBD2 (6 bases). Trimming removed 3 bases from V and 2 bases from J, with 13 bases in between. The germline CDR1 and CDR2 sequences are SGHRS and YFSETQ. The CDR3 has 15 amino acids. CDR3 loop: CASSWGTGDTDTQYF. The DNA of the CDR3 is TGCGCCAGCAGCTGGGGGACGGGGGACACAGATACGCAGTATTTT.

This chain links TRBV19 with TRBJ1-2; tentatively, D is TRBD1 (5 bases). The CDR3 is made up of 13 amino acids. CDR1 and CDR2 (germline): LNHDA, SQIVND (reference sequence). Trimming cost V 3 bases and J 6 bases, with 11 bases left between them. CDR3 nucleotide sequence: TGTGCCAGTAGTATCTGGACAACCGATGGCTACACCTTC. Protein: CASSIWTTDGYTF. Looking up the rest from reference TRBV19 and TRBJ1-2 gives the full variable domain: DGGITQSPKYLFRKEGQNVTLSCEQNLNHDAMYWYRQDPGQGLRLIYYSQIVNDFQKGDIAEGYSVSREKKESFPLTVTSAQKNPTAFYLCASSIWTTDGYTFGSGTRLTVV.

The chain employs TRBV20-1 and TRBJ2-3; D uncertain. Germline CDR1 and CDR2: DFQATT and SNEGSKA (reference sequence). The CDR3 is 11 amino acids. Trimming removed 2 bases from V and 4 bases from J, with 4 bases in between. DNA of the CDR3: TGCAGTGCTAGACTAGCAGATACGCAGTATTTT. Translation: CSARLADTQYF.

The chain uses TRBV18 and TRBJ2-5, with 12 bases fitting TRBD2. CDR1 is KGHSH, CDR2 LQKENI, per germline. The CDR3 extends over 18 amino acids. Trimming cost V 3 bases and J 0 bases; bases outside gene matches: 8. The chain's CDR3 is CASSPTSGGPKNQETQYF. The CDR3 DNA sequence: TGTGCCAGCTCACCGACTAGCGGGGGACCGAAAAACCAAGAGACCCAGTACTTC.